Each of the 24 T cell receptor beta chains below was sequenced from the same sample in a study of T cell responses to AZD1222 COVID-19 vaccine. Profiling relied on immunoSEQ multiplex PCR, and the TCRdb table lists in-frame clones only, not all of them. The sample lists about 130,000 clones, roughly 84% occurring once. Sequencing was performed on peripheral blood, taken on day 0 of AZD1222 vaccination. Every receptor here comes from an adult in good health.

This clone occurred once. J is TRBJ1-4 and V is TRBV3-1 (or the pseudogene TRBV3-2); D might be TRBD1 (5 bases). The length of the CDR3 is 18 residues. Trimming removed 1 base at V and 3 bases at J, with 18 bases between. Germline assignment: CDR1 LGHDT and CDR2 YNNKEL (reference sequence). CDR3 bases: TGTGCCAGCAGCCAAGGAGGCCTGGAGGGCAGGGCTAATGAAAAACTGTTTTTT. This translates into CASSQGGLEGRANEKLFF.

This chain's CDR3 is CASGTGDAVSGNTIYF. Here the CDR3 DNA reads TGCGCCAGCGGCACAGGGGACGCCGTTTCTGGAAACACCATATATTTT. This rearrangement joins TRBV5-1 to TRBJ1-3; 7 bases map to TRBD1. The CDR3 extends over 16 amino acids. V gave up 7 bases and J gave up 1 base; unmatched junction bases: 11. Germline CDR1 is SGHRS and CDR2 is YFSETQ. Filled out from reference TRBV5-1 and TRBJ1-3, the complete variable domain reads KAGVTQTPRYLIKTRGQQVTLSCSPISGHRSVSWYQQTPGQGLQFLFEYFSETQRNKGNFPGRFSGRQFSNSRSEMNVSTLELGDSALYLCASGTGDAVSGNTIYFGEGSWLTVV.

The chain is built from TRBV6-1 and TRBJ1-5; 7 nucleotides align to TRBD1. After removal of 4 bases from V and 1 base from J, the junction contained 13 bases not matched to a gene. Per the germline V gene, CDR1 is MNHNS and CDR2 is SASEGT. This CDR3 is built from 18 residues. The CDR3 DNA is TGTGCCAGCAGTGTCCTCCAGGGGGGAGCGGCCAGCAATCAGCCCCAGCATTTT. Amino acid sequence: CASSVLQGGAASNQPQHF.

This clone was counted once. The CDR3 DNA follows: TGTGCCAGCTTTAGGACTAGCGGTCTCTCCTACGAGCAGTACTTC. Translated: CASFRTSGLSYEQYF. V is TRBV6-5 and J is TRBJ2-7, with 10 bases matching TRBD2. Germline CDR1 and CDR2: MNHEY and SVGAGI. With V trimmed by 8 bases and J by 0 bases, 7 bases remained unmatched. This CDR3 comprises 15 residues.

The chain recombines TRBV19 with TRBJ1-2; 7 bases align to TRBD1. The junction had 7 bases not matched to a gene; V was cut back by 4 bases and J by 8 bases. Looked up from germline, CDR1 is LNHDA and CDR2 is SQIVND (reference sequence). This CDR3 has 13 amino acids. Here the CDR3 DNA reads TGTGCCAGTAGTACCTCCTGGGACAGAGGCTACACCTTC. Amino acids: CASSTSWDRGYTF.

The chain uses TRBV7-3 and TRBJ2-5; 10 bases fit TRBD1. In germline, CDR1 is SGHTA, CDR2 FQGTGA. CDR3 length equals 14 residues. The trim removed 5 bases at V and 5 bases at J, leaving 5 bases unmatched. The CDR3 bases are TGTGCCAGCAGCCCGGGGACAGGGGTGGAGACCCAGTACTTC. It translates to CASSPGTGVETQYF.

This clone has a handful of counts. The chain uses TRBV19 and TRBJ1-1; 11 bases align to TRBD1. The V and J ends lost 2 bases and 7 bases, in that order; junction bases with no gene match: 6. CDR3 length: 15 amino acids. Germline V gene data show CDR1 as LNHDA and CDR2 as SQIVND (reference sequence). CDR3 residues: CASSIRGQGAGEAFF. The CDR3 DNA reads TGTGCCAGTAGTATAAGAGGACAGGGGGCTGGTGAAGCTTTCTTT.

The chain uses TRBV6-5 and TRBJ1-6, with 7 bases that match TRBD1. V shed 6 bases, J shed 7 bases, and the junction held 9 bases outside the gene matches. Germline V gene data show CDR1 as MNHEY and CDR2 as SVGAGI. This CDR3 comprises 15 residues. Here the CDR3 DNA reads TGTGCCAGCAGGTATACAGGGGTTAAAAATTCACCCCTCCACTTT. It yields the protein CASRYTGVKNSPLHF.

The chain is built from TRBV29-1 and TRBJ1-1, with D hard to call. The CDR3 loop spans 11 amino acids. The V end was cut by 7 bases, the J end by 11 bases, with 17 bases between. The V gene's germline CDR1 is SQVTM and CDR2 ANQGSEA. This CDR3 is CSASVRLNAFF. As DNA, the CDR3 is TGCAGCGCCTCGGTTCGGTTGAACGCTTTCTTT.

V gene TRBV4-2 combines with J gene TRBJ1-1, with 8 bases fitting TRBD1. Germline loops: CDR1 LGHNA, CDR2 YNFKEQ. After removal of 0 bases from V and 5 bases from J, the junction contained 8 bases not matched to a gene. There are 16 residues in the CDR3. The CDR3 nucleotides read TGTGCCAGCAGCCAAGAGGGACAGGTACTTGGGACTGAAGCTTTCTTT. This encodes CASSQEGQVLGTEAFF.

The V gene is TRBV7-9, the J gene TRBJ1-2; no reliable D call. V was trimmed by 5 bases and J by 0 bases, leaving 13 bases between them. CDR1 is SEHNR and CDR2 is FQNEAQ in the germline V gene (reference sequence). This CDR3 has 15 amino acids. In DNA form, the CDR3 reads TGTGCCAGCAGCCCAAGGCCATTATCTAACTATGGCTACACCTTC. The encoded protein is CASSPRPLSNYGYTF.

The chain combines TRBV6-5 with TRBJ2-5; 7 positions agree with TRBD1. CDR1 and CDR2 from the germline V gene are MNHEY and SVGAGI. This CDR3 comprises 15 residues. V dropped 5 bases and J dropped 4; count of bases not matched to a gene: 10. CDR3 loop: CASSTQRTGGETQYF. CDR3 coding DNA: TGTGCCAGCAGTACACAAAGGACAGGCGGAGAGACCCAGTACTTC.

Of note for this clone: Different DNA sequences within this sample yield the same CDR3. This chain joins TRBV28 and TRBJ1-1; no clear D. The V and J ends lost 5 bases and 1 base respectively, with 11 bases between them. The CDR3 has 14 amino acids. Germline CDR1 is MDHEN and CDR2 is SYDVKM. CDR3 region: CASSLIQENTEAFF. CDR3 nucleotide sequence: TGTGCCAGCAGTCTCATCCAGGAGAACACTGAAGCTTTCTTT.

The V gene is TRBV29-1, the J gene TRBJ1-1, with D perhaps matching TRBD1 (6 bases). The CDR3 is 18 amino acids. CDR1 SQVTM and CDR2 ANQGSEA come from the germline V gene. V dropped 4 bases and J dropped 4 bases, with 28 bases sitting between them. DNA for the CDR3: TGCAGCGTTGTCAGCGCCGGGGGGGCTCGCTCCTTAGGCACTGAAGCTTTCTTT. It translates to CSVVSAGGARSLGTEAFF.

J is TRBJ2-3 and V is TRBV4-1, with 8 bases aligning to TRBD1. Looked up from germline, CDR1 is MGHRA and CDR2 is YSYEKL. The length of the CDR3 is 15 residues. The V and J ends lost 6 bases and 0 bases, in that order; junction bases with no gene match: 5. CDR3 residues: CASRLTGVSTDTQYF. CDR3 sequence (DNA): TGCGCCAGCAGATTGACAGGGGTCAGCACAGATACGCAGTATTTT.

This chain links TRBV30 with TRBJ1-1; unclear D gene. Between the trimmed V and J ends, which lost 8 bases and 1 base, there was a span of 8 bases. Germline CDR1 and CDR2: GTSNPN and SVGIG (reference sequence). The CDR3 totals 11 residues. The CDR3 DNA reads as TGTGCCGGGTGGGAGAACACTGAAGCTTTCTTT. This encodes CAGWENTEAFF.

The rearrangement joins TRBV9 to TRBJ2-3; TRBD1 might be the D (6 bases). Trimming stripped 0 bases from V and 0 bases from J, with 17 bases between. Germline V gives CDR1 SGDLS, CDR2 YYNGEE. The CDR3 contains 18 residues. The chain's CDR3 is CASSVGRGTTGSTDTQYF. The CDR3 bases are TGTGCCAGCAGCGTAGGCCGAGGGACGACAGGCAGCACAGATACGCAGTATTTT. Complete variable domain (other parts from reference TRBV9 and TRBJ2-3): DSGVTQTPKHLITATGQRVTLRCSPRSGDLSVYWYQQSLDQGLQFLIQYYNGEERAKGNILERFSAQQFPDLHSELNLSSLELGDSALYFCASSVGRGTTGSTDTQYFGPGTRLTVL.

The chain combines TRBV12-3 or TRBV12-4 with TRBJ1-1; D gene uncertain. Trimming cost V 2 bases and J 0 bases, with 4 bases left between them. CDR3 length: 13 amino acids. In nucleotides, the CDR3 is TGTGCCAGCAGTTTACCACTGAACACTGAAGCTTTCTTT. Its translation: CASSLPLNTEAFF.

This clone was detected only a few times. The rearrangement joins TRBV11-2 to TRBJ1-4; the match to TRBD1 covers 11 bases. The CDR3 is made up of 17 amino acids. Germline assignment: CDR1 SGHAT and CDR2 FQNNGV. V lost 5 bases to trimming and J lost 8 bases; unmatched junction nucleotides: 13. In DNA, the CDR3 is TGTGCCAGCAGCGGCCGGACAGGGGGCGCGATGGGGGAAAAACTGTTTTTT. Its translation is CASSGRTGGAMGEKLFF.

The J gene is TRBJ1-2, the V gene TRBV30; D unclear. From germline, CDR1 is GTSNPN and CDR2 SVGIG (reference sequence). CDR3 length equals 14 residues. V dropped 3 bases and J dropped 3 bases, with 14 bases sitting between them. The chain's CDR3 is CAWRVRGWDYGYTF. In DNA form, the CDR3 reads TGTGCCTGGAGGGTCCGGGGTTGGGACTATGGCTACACCTTC.

V and J are TRBV27 and TRBJ1-2; no definite D call. This CDR3 has 14 residues. With 0 bases removed from V and 2 bases from J, the gap between germline ends came to 7 bases. Germline values: CDR1 MNHEY, CDR2 SMNVEV (reference sequence). The CDR3 region is CASSLSTTNYGYTF. CDR3 nucleotide sequence: TGTGCCAGCAGTTTATCTACAACAAACTATGGCTACACCTTC.

The chain uses TRBV6-5 and TRBJ1-1; 7 nucleotides line up with TRBD1. The CDR3 extends over 12 amino acids. V lost 4 bases and J lost 8; bases outside the gene matches: 4. Germline CDR1 reads MNHEY; CDR2 reads SVGAGI. In DNA form, the CDR3 reads TGTGCCAGCAGTTGGGGACAGATCGAAGCTTTCTTT. It is translated as CASSWGQIEAFF.

This sequence joins TRBV6-2 or TRBV6-3 and TRBJ1-5; D gene unclear. V was cut by 0 bases and J by 5 bases, with 11 bases left in between. The CDR3 runs to 15 residues. The germline V gene encodes CDR1 MNHEY and CDR2 SVGEGT. The CDR3: CASSYSAGYHQPQHF. The CDR3 region has the DNA TGTGCCAGCAGTTACTCGGCAGGTTACCATCAGCCCCAGCATTTT.

The chain recombines TRBV28 with TRBJ2-2; D ambiguous. The CDR3 consists of 15 residues. V gave up 6 bases and J gave up 5 bases, with 16 bases separating them. Per germline, CDR1 MDHEN and CDR2 SYDVKM. This CDR3 reads CASRGFVGWTGELFF. CDR3 nucleotides: TGTGCCAGCAGGGGGTTTGTGGGTTGGACCGGGGAGCTGTTTTTT.